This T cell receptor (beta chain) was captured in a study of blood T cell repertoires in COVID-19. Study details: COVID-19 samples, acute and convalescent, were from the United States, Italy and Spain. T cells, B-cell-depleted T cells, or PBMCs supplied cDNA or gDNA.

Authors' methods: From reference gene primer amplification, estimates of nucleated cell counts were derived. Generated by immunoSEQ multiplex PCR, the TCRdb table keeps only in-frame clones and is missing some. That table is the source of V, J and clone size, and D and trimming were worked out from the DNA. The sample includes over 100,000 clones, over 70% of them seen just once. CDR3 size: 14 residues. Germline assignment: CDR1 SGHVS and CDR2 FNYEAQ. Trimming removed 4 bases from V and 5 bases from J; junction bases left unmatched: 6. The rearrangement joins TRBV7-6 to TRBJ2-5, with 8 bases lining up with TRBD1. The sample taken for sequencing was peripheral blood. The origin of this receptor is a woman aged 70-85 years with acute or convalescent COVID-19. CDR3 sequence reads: CASSSGQGLETQYF. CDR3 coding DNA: TGTGCCAGCAGCTCAGGACAGGGATTGGAGACCCAGTACTTC. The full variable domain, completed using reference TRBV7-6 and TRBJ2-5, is GAGVSQSPRYKVTKRGQDVALRCDPISGHVSLYWYRQALGQGPEFLTYFNYEAQQDKSGLPNDRFSAERPEGSISTLTIQRTEQRDSAMYRCASSSGQGLETQYFGPGTRLLVL.